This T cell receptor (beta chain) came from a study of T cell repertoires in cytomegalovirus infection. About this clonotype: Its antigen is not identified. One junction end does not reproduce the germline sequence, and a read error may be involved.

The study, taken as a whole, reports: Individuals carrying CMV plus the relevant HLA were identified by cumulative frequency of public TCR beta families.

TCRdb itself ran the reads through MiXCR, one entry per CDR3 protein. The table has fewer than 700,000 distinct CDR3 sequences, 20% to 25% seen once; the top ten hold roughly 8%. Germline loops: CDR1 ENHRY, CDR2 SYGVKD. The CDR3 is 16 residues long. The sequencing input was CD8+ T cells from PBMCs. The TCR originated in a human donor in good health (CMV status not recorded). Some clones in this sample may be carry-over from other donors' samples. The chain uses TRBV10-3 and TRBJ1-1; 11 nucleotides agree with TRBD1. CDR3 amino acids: CAFSDPDRGLEAEAFF. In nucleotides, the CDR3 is TGTGCCTTCAGTGACCCGGACAGGGGGCTCGAGGCTGAAGCTTTCTTT.